These T cell receptor beta chains were read from a single sample in a study of T cell repertoires in cytomegalovirus infection. TCRdb recomputed calls from the reads with MiXCR, one row per CDR3 protein. Among about 20,000 distinct CDR3 sequences listed, around 43% were seen once. These receptors are not linked to any known antigen. This specimen was CD8+ T cells from cultured PBMCs, taken from culture after CMV antigen stimulation. These receptors came from a human donor in good health (CMV status not recorded). Some clones in this sample may be carry-over from other donors' samples. Each CDR3 is given with its conserved first and last residue. Each record gives: D gene, J gene, V gene, clone size, CDR3 protein, CDR3 DNA. D genes are given only for firm matches. Some rows have no size entry. The others give once, few or many, or a class for an expanded clone.

d_gene: NA
j_gene: TRBJ1-2
v_gene: TRBV7-9
abundance: NA
CDR3aa: CASSLVPKANYGYTF
CDR3nt: TGTGCCAGCAGCTTAGTTCCCAAGGCTAACTATGGCTACACCTTC

d_gene: NA
j_gene: TRBJ1-2
v_gene: TRBV4-1
abundance: many
CDR3aa: CASSQQGNDGYTF
CDR3nt: TGCGCCAGCAGCCAACAAGGGAATGATGGCTACACCTTC

d_gene: TRBD1
j_gene: TRBJ1-1
v_gene: TRBV7-2
abundance: many
CDR3aa: CASSEGQGWSAFF
CDR3nt: TGTGCCAGCAGCGAGGGACAGGGATGGTCGGCTTTCTTT

d_gene: TRBD2
j_gene: TRBJ2-3
v_gene: TRBV27
abundance: NA
CDR3aa: CASSFFRLAGGLNTQYF
CDR3nt: TGTGCCAGCAGTTTTTTTCGACTAGCGGGGGGGCTAAATACGCAGTATTTT

d_gene: NA
j_gene: TRBJ2-2
v_gene: TRBV5-1
abundance: few
CDR3aa: CASSGGRSTGELFF
CDR3nt: TGCGCCAGCAGTGGGGGGCGCAGCACCGGGGAGCTGTTTTTT

d_gene: NA
j_gene: TRBJ2-1
v_gene: TRBV7-9
abundance: NA
CDR3aa: CASAEGNEQFF
CDR3nt: TGTGCCAGCGCGGAGGGCAATGAGCAGTTCTTC

d_gene: TRBD2
j_gene: TRBJ2-1
v_gene: TRBV30
abundance: NA
CDR3aa: CAFGSGRRPYNEQFF
CDR3nt: TGTGCCTTCGGTAGCGGGAGGAGGCCCTACAATGAGCAGTTCTTC

d_gene: NA
j_gene: TRBJ1-1
v_gene: TRBV25-1
abundance: NA
CDR3aa: CASSDEGSRGNTEAFF
CDR3nt: TGTGCCAGCAGTGATGAAGGTTCGCGGGGTAACACTGAAGCTTTCTTT

d_gene: TRBD2
j_gene: TRBJ2-1
v_gene: TRBV11-2
abundance: NA
CDR3aa: CASSWGVAGDEQFF
CDR3nt: TGTGCCAGCAGCTGGGGAGTAGCGGGAGATGAGCAGTTCTTC

d_gene: TRBD1
j_gene: TRBJ1-3
v_gene: TRBV7-6
abundance: many
CDR3aa: CASSPEQGAWGNTIYF
CDR3nt: TGTGCCAGCAGCCCCGAACAGGGGGCATGGGGAAACACCATATATTTT

d_gene: TRBD1
j_gene: TRBJ1-2
v_gene: TRBV7-2
abundance: many
CDR3aa: CASSPTGDYGYTF
CDR3nt: TGTGCCAGCAGCCCTACAGGGGACTATGGCTACACCTTC

d_gene: NA
j_gene: TRBJ2-6
v_gene: TRBV5-6
abundance: NA
CDR3aa: CASSFQGRLNPSGANVLTF
CDR3nt: TGTGCCAGCAGCTTTCAGGGGCGCTTGAACCCTTCTGGGGCCAACGTCCTGACTTTC

d_gene: NA
j_gene: TRBJ1-5
v_gene: TRBV12-5
abundance: many
CDR3aa: CASGLRGGSNQPQHF
CDR3nt: TGTGCTAGTGGTTTGAGGGGAGGGAGCAATCAGCCCCAGCATTTT

d_gene: NA
j_gene: TRBJ2-1
v_gene: TRBV7-3
abundance: NA
CDR3aa: CASSLEGTYNEQFF
CDR3nt: TGTGCCAGCAGCTTAGAAGGTACCTACAATGAGCAGTTCTTC

d_gene: NA
j_gene: TRBJ1-6
v_gene: TRBV5-8
abundance: NA
CDR3aa: CASSWGLGNSPLHF
CDR3nt: TGTGCCAGCAGCTGGGGCCTTGGGAATTCACCCCTCCACTTT

d_gene: NA
j_gene: TRBJ2-1
v_gene: TRBV6-2/TRBV6-3
abundance: NA
CDR3aa: CASSDGLNNEQFF
CDR3nt: TGTGCCAGCAGTGACGGACTGAACAATGAGCAGTTCTTC

d_gene: NA
j_gene: TRBJ1-5
v_gene: TRBV7-2
abundance: NA
CDR3aa: CASSHGGPQYSNQPQHF
CDR3nt: TGTGCCAGCAGCCATGGGGGGCCCCAATATAGCAATCAGCCCCAGCATTTT

d_gene: TRBD1
j_gene: TRBJ1-5
v_gene: TRBV6-6
abundance: many
CDR3aa: CASSYFRTGWANQPQHF
CDR3nt: TGTGCCAGCAGTTACTTTCGGACAGGGTGGGCCAATCAGCCCCAGCATTTT

d_gene: NA
j_gene: TRBJ1-5
v_gene: TRBV4-1
abundance: NA
CDR3aa: CASSQTRHVNQPQHF
CDR3nt: TGCGCCAGCAGCCAGACCCGACACGTCAATCAGCCCCAGCATTTT

d_gene: NA
j_gene: TRBJ2-3
v_gene: TRBV6-6
abundance: once
CDR3aa: CASNRQSSTDTQYF
CDR3nt: TGTGCCAGCAATCGACAGAGTAGCACAGATACGCAGTATTTT

d_gene: TRBD1
j_gene: TRBJ2-7
v_gene: TRBV28
abundance: few
CDR3aa: CASGTGNYEQYF
CDR3nt: TGTGCCAGCGGGACAGGGAACTACGAGCAGTACTTC

d_gene: NA
j_gene: TRBJ1-3
v_gene: TRBV7-2
abundance: few
CDR3aa: CASSGGSGNTIYF
CDR3nt: TGTGCCAGCAGCGGGGGATCTGGAAACACCATATATTTT

d_gene: TRBD1
j_gene: TRBJ1-2
v_gene: TRBV20-1
abundance: many
CDR3aa: CSAIDRESSDYGYTF
CDR3nt: TGCAGTGCTATAGACAGGGAATCTTCGGACTATGGCTACACCTTC

d_gene: NA
j_gene: TRBJ2-5
v_gene: TRBV30
abundance: NA
CDR3aa: CARRGTSALETQYF
CDR3nt: TGTGCCCGCCGTGGAACCAGTGCCTTAGAGACCCAGTACTTC

d_gene: NA
j_gene: TRBJ1-5
v_gene: TRBV28
abundance: NA
CDR3aa: CASSFVGGSNQPQHF
CDR3nt: TGTGCCAGCAGTTTTGTGGGCGGGAGCAATCAGCCCCAGCATTTT

d_gene: NA
j_gene: TRBJ2-3
v_gene: TRBV19
abundance: NA
CDR3aa: CASSIEKGSTDTQYF
CDR3nt: TGTGCCAGTAGTATAGAGAAGGGCAGCACAGATACGCAGTATTTT

d_gene: NA
j_gene: TRBJ2-2
v_gene: TRBV4-2
abundance: NA
CDR3aa: CASSQASDQNTGELFF
CDR3nt: TGTGCCAGCAGCCAAGCAAGTGATCAGAACACCGGGGAGCTGTTTTTT

d_gene: NA
j_gene: TRBJ1-1
v_gene: TRBV12-3/TRBV12-4
abundance: many
CDR3aa: CASSPRREAFF
CDR3nt: TGTGCCAGCAGCCCCCGACGGGAAGCTTTCTTT